The rows below give T cell receptor beta chains drawn from one sample of a study of CD8+ T cells in alopecia areata. Generated by immunoSEQ multiplex PCR, the TCRdb table keeps only in-frame clones and is missing some. The top ten hold approximately 14% of the sample, which has over 150,000 clones, around 60% seen once. The sample here was CD4+ T cells sorted from blood, taken at week 24, from a patient treated with tofacitinib. Receptors were obtained from a human donor with alopecia areata. The CDR3 runs from the conserved cysteine through the conserved F or W. Fields, in order: J gene, V gene, CDR3 protein.

j_gene: TRBJ1-1
v_gene: TRBV29-1
CDR3aa: CSVSGLGETEAFF

j_gene: TRBJ2-5
v_gene: TRBV30
CDR3aa: CAWSYDLGETQYF

j_gene: TRBJ2-2
v_gene: TRBV2
CDR3aa: CASSTGLAGGPTGELFF

j_gene: TRBJ1-4
v_gene: TRBV2
CDR3aa: CATQPPFREKLFF

j_gene: TRBJ1-1
v_gene: TRBV30
CDR3aa: CAWSVRVANTEAFF

j_gene: TRBJ1-2
v_gene: TRBV4-2
CDR3aa: CASSQWGTGGNYGYTF

j_gene: TRBJ2-7
v_gene: TRBV5-6
CDR3aa: CASSIIGQDNYEQYF

j_gene: TRBJ2-4
v_gene: TRBV5-1
CDR3aa: CASSLSSGGSLTKNIQYF

j_gene: TRBJ1-5
v_gene: TRBV30
CDR3aa: CAWSQGEGQPQHF

j_gene: TRBJ1-2
v_gene: TRBV29-1
CDR3aa: CSVVSSRTGINYGYTF

j_gene: TRBJ1-5
v_gene: TRBV6-1
CDR3aa: CASSSSQGGDQPQHF

j_gene: TRBJ2-2
v_gene: TRBV29-1
CDR3aa: CSVEKQTANTGELFF

j_gene: TRBJ2-1
v_gene: TRBV2
CDR3aa: CASSERANEQFF